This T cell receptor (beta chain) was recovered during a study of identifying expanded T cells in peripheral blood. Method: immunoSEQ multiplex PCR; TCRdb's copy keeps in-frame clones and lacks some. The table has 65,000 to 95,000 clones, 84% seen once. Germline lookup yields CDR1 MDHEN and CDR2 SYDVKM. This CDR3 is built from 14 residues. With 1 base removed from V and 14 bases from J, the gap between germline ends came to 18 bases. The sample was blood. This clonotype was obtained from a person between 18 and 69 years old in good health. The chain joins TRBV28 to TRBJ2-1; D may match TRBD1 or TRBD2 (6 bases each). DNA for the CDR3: TGTGCCAGCAGTTTATTGTTCGGGGGCACTGGTGAGTTCTTC. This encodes CASSLLFGGTGEFF.